This is a list of T cell receptor beta chains from one sample in a study of cytomegalovirus exposure and HLA in healthy donors. Only in-frame clones appear in the TCRdb table, and some are missing; sequencing was by immunoSEQ multiplex PCR. In the table there are some 140,000 clones, more than 60% of which are singletons. The sample comprised PBMCs. These receptor sequences come from a woman in her thirties or forties in good health and CMV-seronegative. CDR3s include the opening cysteine and the closing phenylalanine or tryptophan. The order of the fields is D gene, J gene, clone size, CDR3 length, V gene, CDR3 protein, CDR3 DNA. The D gene is left open where the match is weak. A clone size is listed for some rows: how often the clone was seen (once, few, many), or a class if it is expanded.

>-|TRBJ1-1|-|11|TRBV30
CAWSVGGVAFF
TGTGCCTGGAGTGTAGGGGGGGTAGCTTTCTTT
>-|TRBJ1-2|-|13|TRBV28
CASSFTGDYGYTF
TGTGCCAGCAGTTTCACGGGGGACTATGGCTACACCTTC
>-|TRBJ1-1|-|15|TRBV11-2
CASSLYQTGKTEAFF
TGTGCCAGCAGCTTATACCAAACAGGGAAAACTGAAGCTTTCTTT
>-|TRBJ2-6|few|16|TRBV2
CASSVEFSSGANVLTF
TGTGCCAGCAGTGTGGAGTTTTCCTCTGGGGCCAACGTCCTGACTTTC
>-|TRBJ2-5|-|15|TRBV5-1
CASSLQDSGEETQYF
TGCGCCAGCAGCTTGCAGGACAGCGGGGAGGAGACCCAGTACTTC
>-|TRBJ1-3|few|14|TRBV13
CASKSRRSQSTIYF
TGTGCCAGCAAATCTAGAAGGAGTCAGAGCACCATATATTTT
>TRBD1|TRBJ2-2|-|17|TRBV19
CASSISSGQGLSGELFF
TGTGCCAGTAGTATTTCCTCCGGACAGGGGTTATCCGGGGAGCTGTTTTTT
>-|TRBJ1-1|many|13|TRBV6-1
CASSEGAHTEAFF
TGTGCCAGCAGTGAGGGGGCGCACACTGAAGCTTTCTTT
>-|TRBJ1-1|-|12|TRBV7-9
CASSPRLGEAFF
TGTGCCAGCAGCCCCCGACTCGGTGAAGCTTTCTTT
>-|TRBJ2-5|-|14|TRBV5-1
CASSLEGAGETQYF
TGCGCCAGCAGCTTGGAAGGGGCGGGGGAGACCCAGTACTTC
>-|TRBJ1-1|-|15|TRBV28
CASSPPRNGGTEAFF
TGTGCCAGCAGTCCCCCCCGAAACGGAGGAACTGAAGCTTTCTTT
>TRBD1|TRBJ2-7|-|14|TRBV27
CASSLLGQSYEQYF
TGTGCCAGCAGTTTATTGGGACAGAGCTACGAGCAGTACTTC
>TRBD2|TRBJ2-2|-|15|TRBV6-5
CASSYPGGHTGELFF
TGTGCCAGCAGTTACCCGGGGGGACACACCGGGGAGCTGTTTTTT
>TRBD2|TRBJ2-1|-|15|TRBV29-1
CSVGASGNPYNEQFF
TGCAGCGTTGGGGCTAGCGGGAATCCCTACAATGAGCAGTTCTTC
>-|TRBJ2-7|-|13|TRBV5-6
CASSRTRISEQYF
TGTGCCAGCAGCAGAACTAGGATCTCCGAGCAGTACTTC
>-|TRBJ1-1|once|17|TRBV5-1
CASSYFDGGTDNTEAFF
TGCGCCAGCAGCTATTTTGACGGCGGGACGGATAACACTGAAGCTTTCTTT
>TRBD2|TRBJ2-7|-|14|TRBV5-1
CASSGGLAGTEQYF
TGCGCCAGCAGCGGGGGACTAGCGGGAACCGAGCAGTACTTC
>-|TRBJ1-2|-|11|TRBV5-4
CATLSAGGYTF
TGTGCCACCCTCTCAGCGGGCGGCTACACCTTC
>-|TRBJ1-1|-|13|TRBV6-1
CASVSEGGTEAFF
TGTGCCAGCGTCTCGGAGGGAGGCACTGAAGCTTTCTTT
>-|TRBJ1-2|few|12|TRBV21-1
CASPRRSYGYTF
TGTGCCAGCCCTAGGAGGAGTTATGGCTACACCTTC
>TRBD2|TRBJ2-7|-|15|TRBV2
CASTVDGTSFDEQYF
TGTGCCAGCACTGTCGACGGGACTAGCTTTGACGAGCAGTACTTC
>TRBD1|TRBJ1-2|few|14|TRBV5-6
CASSFGTDSGGYTF
TGTGCCAGCAGCTTCGGGACAGACTCCGGGGGCTACACCTTC
>-|TRBJ2-1|-|11|TRBV5-6
CASSYSNEQFF
TGTGCCAGCAGTTATAGCAATGAGCAGTTCTTC
>TRBD1|TRBJ1-1|-|14|TRBV25-1
CASRPRQGWTEAFF
TGTGCCAGCAGGCCCCGACAGGGTTGGACTGAAGCTTTCTTT
>-|TRBJ1-5|-|13|TRBV5-6
CASSLGRGQPQHF
TGTGCCAGCAGCTTGGGCAGGGGACAGCCCCAGCATTTT
>TRBD1|TRBJ2-7|few|14|TRBV6-5
CASSYGQGGYEQYF
TGTGCCAGCAGTTACGGACAGGGGGGCTACGAGCAGTACTTC
>TRBD1|TRBJ2-7|-|14|TRBV29-1
CSGKKGAATGEQYF
TGCAGCGGAAAAAAGGGGGCCGCCACGGGTGAGCAGTACTTC
>TRBD2|TRBJ2-1|-|15|TRBV9
CASSVPGGGYNEQFF
TGTGCCAGCAGCGTCCCGGGGGGGGGTTACAATGAGCAGTTCTTC
>-|TRBJ1-1|-|14|TRBV10-3
CAITGPGGEAEAFF
TGTGCCATCACCGGCCCGGGGGGGGAAGCTGAAGCTTTCTTT
>TRBD2|TRBJ2-3|once|16|TRBV19
CASSPTSGGESDTQYF
TGTGCCAGTAGTCCAACTAGCGGGGGAGAGTCAGATACGCAGTATTTT
>-|TRBJ2-5|-|14|TRBV7-9
CASSLVLGQETQYF
TGTGCCAGCAGCTTAGTGCTCGGGCAAGAGACCCAGTACTTC
>TRBD1|TRBJ1-2|-|14|TRBV7-9
CASSLAGTGGGYTF
TGTGCCAGCAGCCTGGCCGGGACAGGGGGTGGCTACACCTTC
>-|TRBJ2-1|-|14|TRBV19
CATKPYLTYNEQFF
TGTGCCACAAAGCCCTACCTTACCTACAATGAGCAGTTCTTC
>TRBD1|TRBJ1-2|-|15|TRBV6-5
CASSYSTINRGGYTF
TGTGCCAGCAGTTACTCGACAATTAACAGGGGTGGCTACACCTTC
>TRBD1|TRBJ1-2|-|12|TRBV19
CASSKDRGSYTF
TGTGCCAGTAGTAAGGACAGGGGTAGCTACACCTTC
>-|TRBJ1-6|few|15|TRBV5-6
CASSLGGRLNSPLHF
TGTGCCAGCAGCTTGGGCGGGCGGCTTAATTCACCCCTCCACTTT
>TRBD2|TRBJ2-3|once|15|TRBV29-1
CSSHRASGPGDTQYF
TGCAGCTCCCACCGGGCTAGCGGGCCCGGAGATACGCAGTATTTT
>TRBD1|TRBJ2-7|-|14|TRBV5-6
CASSLRTGLYEQYF
TGTGCCAGCAGCTTGCGGACAGGGTTATACGAGCAGTACTTC
>TRBD1|TRBJ2-7|-|15|TRBV7-2
CASSSPGTGGYEQYF
TGTGCCAGCAGCTCCCCCGGGACAGGGGGTTACGAGCAGTACTTC
>-|TRBJ2-2|few|16|TRBV5-1
CASSPGGGPSTGELFF
TGCGCCAGCAGCCCGGGCGGGGGCCCGTCCACCGGGGAGCTGTTTTTT
>TRBD1|TRBJ1-1|-|15|TRBV5-1
CASSSQGQGNTEAFF
TGCGCCAGCAGCTCACAAGGACAGGGGAACACTGAAGCTTTCTTT
>TRBD2|TRBJ2-7|few|14|TRBV11-3
CASSLGTSWGEQYF
TGTGCCAGCAGCTTAGGGACTAGCTGGGGCGAGCAGTACTTC
>-|TRBJ1-3|-|18|TRBV18
CASSPPHPGGPSGNTIYF
TGTGCCAGCTCACCACCACATCCTGGAGGGCCCTCTGGAAACACCATATATTTT
>-|TRBJ2-1|-|14|TRBV7-6
CASSPQDFSQSPFF
TGTGCCAGCAGCCCTCAGGACTTCTCCCAATCACCGTTCTTC
>TRBD1|TRBJ1-2|-|12|TRBV10-3
CAIRVTGNGYTF
TGTGCCATCAGGGTGACAGGGAATGGCTACACCTTC
>TRBD2|TRBJ2-2|-|18|TRBV10-2
CASSEPVGLALITGELFF
TGCGCCAGCAGTGAGCCGGTGGGACTAGCGTTGATCACCGGGGAGCTGTTTTTT
>TRBD1|TRBJ2-5|-|14|TRBV5-4
CASSIGQGTKTQYF
TGTGCCAGCAGCATCGGACAGGGTACGAAGACCCAGTACTTC
>-|TRBJ1-3|once|13|TRBV4-2
CASSQDLGNTIYF
TGTGCCAGCAGCCAAGATCTTGGAAACACCATATATTTT
>TRBD2|TRBJ2-1|-|14|TRBV28
CASSLNAGGVEQFF
TGTGCCAGCAGTTTAAACGCGGGAGGGGTTGAGCAGTTCTTC
>-|TRBJ2-2|once|14|TRBV19
CASSGQHDTGELFF
TGTGCCAGTAGTGGACAACATGACACCGGGGAGCTGTTTTTT